The 4 T cell receptor beta chains below come from one sample, sequenced in a study of blood T cells in healthy people across ages. With a J-beta primer mix and a sample-barcoded 5' primer, a second PCR ran 7 to 11 cycles. TCRdb processed the 5' RACE reads anew with MiXCR; each CDR3 protein has one entry. This table holds 980,000 or so distinct CDR3 sequences, around 49% found once. Specimen: blood. These TCRs come from a man younger than 40 in good health.

The chain has TRBV29-1 and TRBJ2-2; 8 nucleotides align to TRBD2. Losses at the gene ends were 7 bases for V and 0 bases for J; bases not matched to a gene: 4. This CDR3 is 14 amino acids long. Germline lookup yields CDR1 SQVTM and CDR2 ANQGSEA. DNA of the CDR3: TGCAGCGCCGGGAGGGGCCCGAACACCGGGGAGCTGTTTTTT. Translated, it gives CSAGRGPNTGELFF.

This clonotype came up a few times. The rearrangement joins TRBV20-1 to TRBJ2-7; 7 positions match TRBD2. Germline V gene data show CDR1 as DFQATT and CDR2 as SNEGSKA (reference sequence). The CDR3 sequence is 14 residues long. With V trimmed by 6 bases and J by 4 bases, 12 bases remained unmatched. The CDR3 sequence is CSARPAGDPYEQYF. The CDR3 DNA reads as TGCAGTGCGAGACCGGCGGGGGATCCTTACGAGCAGTACTTC.

The chain is built from TRBV7-2 and TRBJ2-5; 8 bases fit TRBD2. The CDR3 sequence is 14 residues long. The V and J ends lost 4 bases and 5 bases, in that order; junction bases with no gene match: 6. The germline V gene encodes CDR1 SGHTA and CDR2 FQGNSA. DNA for the CDR3: TGTACCAGCAGCTACGGACTAGCAATGGAGACCCAGTACTTC. It yields the protein CTSSYGLAMETQYF.

This clonotype has just a few counts. CDR3 in DNA: TGTGCCAGCAGGACAGGGGAGACCAAAAACATTCAGTACTTC. It yields the protein CASRTGETKNIQYF. The genes are TRBV6-1 and TRBJ2-4; 8 bases align to TRBD1. The germline V gene has CDR1 MNHNS and CDR2 SASEGT. The CDR3 is 14 residues long. The V and J ends lost 6 bases and 2 bases, in that order; junction bases with no gene match: 3.